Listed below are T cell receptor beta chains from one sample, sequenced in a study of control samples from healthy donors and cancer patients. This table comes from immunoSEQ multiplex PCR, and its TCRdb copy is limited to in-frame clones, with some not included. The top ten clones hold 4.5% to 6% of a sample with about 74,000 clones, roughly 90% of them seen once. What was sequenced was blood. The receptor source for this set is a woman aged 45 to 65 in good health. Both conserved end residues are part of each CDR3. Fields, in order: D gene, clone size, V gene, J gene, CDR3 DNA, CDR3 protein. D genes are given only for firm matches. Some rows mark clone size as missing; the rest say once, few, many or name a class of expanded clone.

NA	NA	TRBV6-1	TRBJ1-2	TGTGCCAGCAGTGAACAGGGGATCTATGGCTACACCTTC	CASSEQGIYGYTF
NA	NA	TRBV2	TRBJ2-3	TGTGCCAGCAAGGGGAGAATCACAGATACGCAGTATTTT	CASKGRITDTQYF
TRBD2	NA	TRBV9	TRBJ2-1	TGTGCCAGCAGCGCAGGACTAGCGGGGTATGAGCAGTTCTTC	CASSAGLAGYEQFF
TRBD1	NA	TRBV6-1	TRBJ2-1	TGTGCCAGCAGTGACCGGGACAGCTCCTACAATGAGCAGTTCTTC	CASSDRDSSYNEQFF
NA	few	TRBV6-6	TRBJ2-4	TGTGCCAGCAGTTACTCGTACGGCCTAGCCAAAAACATTCAGTACTTC	CASSYSYGLAKNIQYF
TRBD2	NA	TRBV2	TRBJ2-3	TGTGCCAGCAGGTTCCCCCGGGACCCTAGGTTGGCTAGCGGATTCACAGATACGCAGTATTTT	CASRFPRDPRLASGFTDTQYF
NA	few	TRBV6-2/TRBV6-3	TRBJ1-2	TGTGCCAGCAGTAAACACATAATGTGGCCGCGTGGAGGAAAAGGCTACACCTTC	CASSKHIMWPRGGKGYTF
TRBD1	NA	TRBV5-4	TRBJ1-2	TGTGCCAGCAGCCGAAGACAGGGGGACAACTATGGCTACACCTTC	CASSRRQGDNYGYTF
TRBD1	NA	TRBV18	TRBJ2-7	TGTGCCAGCTCGCCCGGGACAGGACCTGGCTACGAGCAGTACTTC	CASSPGTGPGYEQYF
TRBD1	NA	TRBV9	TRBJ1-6	TGTGCCAGCAGCGAGGGGGGACAGGGTTATTCACCCCTCCACTTT	CASSEGGQGYSPLHF
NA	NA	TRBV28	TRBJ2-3	TGTGCCAGCAGCGTCCTTGGTCCTACCCAAGATACGCAGTATTTT	CASSVLGPTQDTQYF
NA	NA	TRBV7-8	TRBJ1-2	TGTGCCAGCAGCAGCCTCCGGGGGCGAAACTATGGCTACACCTTC	CASSSLRGRNYGYTF
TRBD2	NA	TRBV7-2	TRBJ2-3	TGTGCCAGCAGCCCCGACGGGGGGGGTATCGTTGCTAGCACAGATACGCAGTATTTT	CASSPDGGGIVASTDTQYF
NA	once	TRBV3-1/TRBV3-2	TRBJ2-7	TGTGCCAGCAGCCAAGATTGGGCCGAGCAGTACTTC	CASSQDWAEQYF
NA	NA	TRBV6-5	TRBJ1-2	TGTGCCAGCATCATGGGGGTGCAGTATGGCTACACCTTC	CASIMGVQYGYTF
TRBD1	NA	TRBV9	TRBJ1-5	TGTGCCAGCAGCGTAGGGACAGGGGACCAGCCCCAGCATTTT	CASSVGTGDQPQHF